This is a list of T cell receptor beta chains from one sample in a study of CD8 T cells in ankylosing spondylitis. A single record per CDR3 protein comes from TCRdb applying MiXCR to the 5' RACE reads. The table lists more than 300,000 distinct CDR3 sequences, 11% of them singletons, with roughly 9.5% in the top ten. The sequenced sample consisted of blood, either unsorted or a sorted T cell fraction (not recorded which). Receptors originate from a female donor with ankylosing spondylitis or in good health (not recorded which). The CDR3 runs from the conserved cysteine through the conserved F or W. The order of the fields is clone size, D gene, V gene, J gene, CDR3 DNA, CDR3 protein. D genes are given only for firm matches. Part of the rows lack a size; the others show once, few, many or a class for expanded clones.

few,TRBD2,TRBV5-1,TRBJ2-7,TGCGCCAGCAGCAGATACCGAGCGGGAGGCACCTACGAGCAGTACTTC,CASSRYRAGGTYEQYF
-,-,TRBV5-1,TRBJ2-1,TGCGCCAGCAGCTTGGTGCCAGTAGGGTACAATGAGCAGTTCTTC,CASSLVPVGYNEQFF
many,-,TRBV20-1,TRBJ2-1,TGCAGTGCTAGTCGCAATGAGCAGTTCTTC,CSASRNEQFF
-,TRBD2,TRBV20-1,TRBJ2-7,TGCAGTGCTAGAGATTTAGGGACTAGCGGGAGCTTACTTTACGAGCAGTACTTC,CSARDLGTSGSLLYEQYF
many,TRBD1,TRBV12-3/TRBV12-4,TRBJ1-5,TGTGCCAGCAGTCCTCAGCCCGGGACAGGGGATCAGCCCCAGCATTTT,CASSPQPGTGDQPQHF
-,-,TRBV29-1,TRBJ2-2,TGCAGCGTTGGGGTCAGGGGACCCGGGGAGCTGTTTTTT,CSVGVRGPGELFF
-,TRBD2,TRBV28,TRBJ2-7,TGTGCCAGCAGTCCCGATTCTAGCGGGAGGTACGAGCAGTACTTC,CASSPDSSGRYEQYF
many,TRBD1,TRBV28,TRBJ2-7,TGTGCCAGCAGTGGGGACAGGGGGTATTACGAGCAGTACTTC,CASSGDRGYYEQYF
-,-,TRBV28,TRBJ1-5,TGTGCCAGCAGGAATCGTGGCAACCAGCCCCAGCATTTT,CASRNRGNQPQHF
many,-,TRBV10-3,TRBJ2-5,TGTGCCATCAGTGACGGGGGTAGAGCAGGGGGTCGGGAGACCCAGTACTTC,CAISDGGRAGGRETQYF
many,-,TRBV7-2,TRBJ2-1,TGTGCCACCCAGGCGGGCAGAAATACCTACAATGAGCAGTTCTTC,CATQAGRNTYNEQFF
many,-,TRBV6-1,TRBJ1-2,TGTGCCAGCAGCCACGACATGAACTATGGCTACACCTTC,CASSHDMNYGYTF
many,-,TRBV20-1,TRBJ2-3,TGCAGTGCAATCCAGACTGAGGTCAGCACAGATACGCAGTATTTT,CSAIQTEVSTDTQYF
many,-,TRBV27,TRBJ2-3,TGTGCCAGCAGTCAACTGGACCGGAATACGCAGTATTTT,CASSQLDRNTQYF
many,-,TRBV5-6,TRBJ2-7,TGTGCCAGCAGCTTTCGCAGCTCCTACGAGCAGTACTTC,CASSFRSSYEQYF
many,-,TRBV20-1,TRBJ2-2,TGCAGTGCTAGTTATGACTATAACACCGGGGAGCTGTTTTTT,CSASYDYNTGELFF
-,TRBD1,TRBV27,TRBJ2-5,TGTGCCAGCAGTTTTTGGGGACAGGGGGCGAAAGAGACCCAGTACTTC,CASSFWGQGAKETQYF
many,-,TRBV2,TRBJ1-2,TGTGCCACATCCCCCTCTGGCTACACCTTC,CATSPSGYTF
many,-,TRBV24-1,TRBJ1-5,TGTGCCACCAGTGATTTAGCAGGGGATCAGCCCCAGCATTTT,CATSDLAGDQPQHF
few,-,TRBV7-3,TRBJ2-5,TGTGCCAGCAGCCCCGGGGCGAAAGAGACCCAGTACTTC,CASSPGAKETQYF
many,-,TRBV20-1,TRBJ2-7,TGCAGTGCTTCTCCACAGGGAACCTACGAGCAGTACTTC,CSASPQGTYEQYF
few,-,TRBV7-8,TRBJ2-1,TGTGCCAGCAGCAAACGTCATGAGCAGTTCTTC,CASSKRHEQFF
few,TRBD2,TRBV5-1,TRBJ2-3,TGCGCCAGCAGCTTGGGCCCGGGAGGGAGCACAGATACGCAGTATTTT,CASSLGPGGSTDTQYF
many,TRBD1,TRBV27,TRBJ1-5,TGTGCCAGCAGTAGATTACAGGGGGCACGCAATCAGCCCCAGCATTTT,CASSRLQGARNQPQHF
-,-,TRBV5-1,TRBJ1-2,TGCGCCAGCACGGCCGGGGGTCACGGCTACACCTTC,CASTAGGHGYTF